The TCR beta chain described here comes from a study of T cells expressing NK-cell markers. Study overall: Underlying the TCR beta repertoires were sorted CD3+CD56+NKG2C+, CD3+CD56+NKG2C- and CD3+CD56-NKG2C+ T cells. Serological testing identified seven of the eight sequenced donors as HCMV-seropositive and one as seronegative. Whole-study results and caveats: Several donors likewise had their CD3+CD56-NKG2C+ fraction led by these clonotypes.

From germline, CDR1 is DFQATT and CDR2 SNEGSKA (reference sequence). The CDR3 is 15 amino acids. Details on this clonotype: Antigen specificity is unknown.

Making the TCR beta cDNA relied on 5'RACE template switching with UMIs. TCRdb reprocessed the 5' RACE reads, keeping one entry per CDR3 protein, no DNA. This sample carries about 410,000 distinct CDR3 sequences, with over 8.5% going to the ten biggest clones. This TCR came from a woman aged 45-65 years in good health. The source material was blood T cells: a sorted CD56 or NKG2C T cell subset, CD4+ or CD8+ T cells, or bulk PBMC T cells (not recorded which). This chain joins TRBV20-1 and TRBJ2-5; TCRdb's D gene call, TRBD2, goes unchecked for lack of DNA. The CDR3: CSVGLPGLVRETQYF.